The 26 T cell receptor beta chains reported below all come from one sample, sequenced in a study of blood T cells in healthy people across ages (dated by TCRdb to 2013 to 2016). Libraries were built with 5' RACE. TCRdb names Illumina HiSeq 2500 as the instrument used. A second PCR of 7 to 11 cycles was performed with a sample-barcoded 5' primer and a J-beta primer mix. TCRdb took the public reads, trimmed them with fastp at Q25, ran MiXCR for clone calling and kept in-frame beta chains. Each entry is one CDR3 protein sequence, shown with its most common DNA and genes. The sample records 1.5 million to 2 million distinct CDR3 sequences, about 50% of which are singletons. The ten largest clones add up to less than 2.5% of the sample. The sample comprised blood. The receptor set was obtained from a woman aged 40 to 50 in good health.

V usage is TRBV25-1 and J usage is TRBJ1-4; 7 positions match TRBD1. The CDR3 is 14 amino acids. J gave up 7 bases and V 2 bases, and 4 bases lay outside the gene matches. Germline-derived CDR1 and CDR2 are MGHDK and SYGVNS. The CDR3 sequence is CASSEGTAIEKLFF. CDR3 in DNA: TGTGCCAGCAGTGAAGGGACAGCTATTGAAAAACTGTTTTTT.

The chain couples TRBV4-3 to TRBJ1-1, with 7 positions matching TRBD1. There are 16 residues in the CDR3. The V gene's germline CDR1 is LGHNA and CDR2 YSLEER. J was trimmed by 1 base and V by 4 bases; bases with no gene match: 9. This CDR3 reads CASSPQGGGGNTEAFF. The CDR3 bases are TGCGCCAGCAGCCCCCAGGGGGGCGGCGGGAACACTGAAGCTTTCTTT.

The rearrangement links TRBV7-2 to TRBJ2-6, with 7 bases aligning to TRBD1. CDR1 and CDR2 (germline): SGHTA, FQGNSA. The junction had 8 bases not matched to a gene; V was cut back by 6 bases and J by 0 bases. The CDR3 is 17 amino acids. CDR3 residues: CASRRGQVLSGANVLTF. CDR3 nucleotide sequence: TGTGCCAGCAGGAGAGGACAGGTGCTCTCTGGGGCCAACGTCCTGACTTTC.

This clonotype came up a few times. The chain joins TRBV5-1 to TRBJ2-5, with no clear D. Per germline, CDR1 SGHRS and CDR2 YFSETQ. V lost 0 bases and J lost 1, with 10 bases in between. This CDR3 contains 15 residues. In DNA form, the CDR3 reads TGCGCCAGCAGCTTGGTTCAGAATTCCCAAGAGACCCAGTACTTC. This sequence encodes CASSLVQNSQETQYF.

The chain is built from TRBV6-6 and TRBJ2-6; D is possibly TRBD1 (5 bases). The CDR3 consists of 14 residues. Trimming took off 8 bases at V and 0 bases at J, with 8 bases between the two ends. Germline CDR1 and CDR2: MNHNY and SVGAGI (reference sequence). The CDR3 bases are TGTGCCAGCGTCGACAGCTCTGGGGCCAACGTCCTGACTTTC. This translates into CASVDSSGANVLTF.

This clonotype was counted a few times. CDR3 sequence reads: CASSDSRTGIMTDTQYF. Here the CDR3 DNA reads TGTGCCAGCAGTGATTCTCGGACAGGGATAATGACAGATACGCAGTATTTT. The chain employs TRBV2 and TRBJ2-3; 8 bases agree with TRBD1. The CDR3 has 17 residues. V was clipped by 3 bases and J by 3 bases; unmatched bases: 11. The germline V gene has CDR1 SNHLY and CDR2 FYNNEI.

The rearrangement joins TRBV28 to TRBJ2-7, with D perhaps given as TRBD1 or TRBD2 (5 bases each). The CDR3 spans 15 residues. Trimming stripped 3 bases from V and 1 base from J, with 13 bases between. Germline CDR1 reads MDHEN; CDR2 reads SYDVKM. Here the CDR3 DNA reads TGTGCCAGCAGTTTGGTCTGGGGGATATCCTACGAGCAGTACTTC. It yields the protein CASSLVWGISYEQYF.

This chain joins TRBV5-8 and TRBJ1-5; TRBD1 agrees at 7 bases. Germline CDR1 SGHTS, CDR2 YDEGEE. The trim removed 3 bases at V and 6 bases at J, leaving 9 bases unmatched. The CDR3 is made up of 15 amino acids. The CDR3 coding sequence is TGTGCCAGCAGCTCGGGACAGCATACGCGTCAGCCCCAGCATTTT. This encodes CASSSGQHTRQPQHF.

This clonotype has a handful of counts. V is TRBV20-1 and J is TRBJ2-4, with unresolved D. The V gene's germline CDR1 is DFQATT and CDR2 SNEGSKA (reference sequence). The CDR3 is 14 amino acids. The ends were cut back, 4 bases at V and 0 bases at J, with 10 bases in the middle. Here the CDR3 reads CSATIALAKNIQYF. The CDR3 coding sequence is TGCAGTGCTACCATTGCCCTAGCCAAAAACATTCAGTACTTC.

The chain employs TRBV29-1 and TRBJ2-3; D is unclear. The V and J ends lost 0 bases and 0 bases respectively, with 10 bases between them. Per the germline V gene, CDR1 is SQVTM and CDR2 is ANQGSEA. This CDR3 is 15 amino acids long. This chain's CDR3 is CSVEEASPSTDTQYF. The CDR3 coding sequence is TGCAGCGTTGAAGAAGCCAGCCCTAGCACAGATACGCAGTATTTT.

Only one count was recorded for this clonotype. V usage is TRBV3-1 and J usage is TRBJ2-1; D call uncertain. CDR1 and CDR2 (germline): LGHDT, YNNKEL (reference sequence). V dropped 1 base and J dropped 0 bases, with 10 bases sitting between them. This CDR3 spans 16 amino acids. CDR3: CASSQGVKGSYNEQFF. CDR3 coding DNA: TGTGCCAGCAGCCAAGGGGTAAAGGGCTCCTACAATGAGCAGTTCTTC.

The V call is TRBV5-1, the J call TRBJ1-2; 7 bases map to TRBD1. With V trimmed by 3 bases and J by 1 base, 3 bases remained unmatched. Per the germline V gene, CDR1 is SGHRS and CDR2 is YFSETQ. The CDR3 contains 14 residues. This CDR3 reads CASSWGDSNYGYTF. The CDR3, as DNA: TGCGCCAGCAGCTGGGGGGACAGTAACTATGGCTACACCTTC. The full variable domain, with the rest looked up from reference TRBV5-1 and TRBJ1-2, is KAGVTQTPRYLIKTRGQQVTLSCSPISGHRSVSWYQQTPGQGLQFLFEYFSETQRNKGNFPGRFSGRQFSNSRSEMNVSTLELGDSALYLCASSWGDSNYGYTFGSGTRLTVV.

This clonotype occurred a few times. The rearrangement links TRBV29-1 to TRBJ2-7, with 11 positions matching TRBD2. Trimming at V came to 4 bases and at J to 3 bases, leaving 5 bases not matched to a gene. Germline values: CDR1 SQVTM, CDR2 ANQGSEA. The CDR3 is 14 residues long. The chain's CDR3 is CSVGLAGNVYEQYF. CDR3 bases: TGCAGCGTTGGACTAGCGGGGAACGTCTACGAGCAGTACTTC.

In this sample, this clonotype turned up once. The chain uses TRBV7-6 and TRBJ2-5; 11 bases are shared with TRBD2. The J call may be wrong; the DNA end is better matched by TRBJ2-7. Looked up from germline, CDR1 is SGHVS and CDR2 is FNYEAQ. This CDR3 has 15 amino acids. CDR3 in amino acids: CASSPSSGGAHEQYF. In DNA form, the CDR3 reads TGTGCCAGCAGCCCGAGTAGCGGGGGGGCCCACGAGCAGTACTTC.

This clonotype has just a few counts. The chain recombines TRBV6-5 with TRBJ2-1; 12 bases line up with TRBD1. This CDR3 contains 13 residues. Trimming cost V 8 bases and J 7 bases; bases outside gene matches: 3. Germline CDR1 reads MNHEY; CDR2 reads SVGAGI. CDR3 bases: TGTGCCAGCCGGGACAGGGGGCGGAATGAGCAGTTCTTC. Its protein is CASRDRGRNEQFF.

This rearrangement joins TRBV5-5 to TRBJ2-1, with a tentative D call TRBD1 (6 bases). Per germline, CDR1 SGHKS and CDR2 YYEKEE (reference sequence). The CDR3 covers 16 residues. Trimming took off 4 bases at V and 6 bases at J, with 20 bases between the two ends. CDR3 sequence (DNA): TGTGCCAGCAGCGACCACTGGGGCAGGGGAAGCAATGAGCAGTTCTTC. It specifies CASSDHWGRGSNEQFF.

V is TRBV7-9 and J is TRBJ1-1, with TRBD1 identical over 8 bases. The V gene's germline CDR1 is SEHNR and CDR2 FQNEAQ (reference sequence). The V gene end was trimmed by 5 bases and the J gene end by 6 bases; junction bases not matched to a gene: 11. CDR3 length equals 15 residues. The CDR3 loop reads CASSPIGRGQAEAFF. The CDR3, as DNA: TGTGCCAGCAGCCCGATCGGGAGGGGACAGGCTGAAGCTTTCTTT.

This clonotype has just a few counts. The chain joins TRBV28 to TRBJ2-7, with 8 bases matching TRBD1. Trimming cost V 6 bases and J 2 bases; bases outside gene matches: 12. CDR1 and CDR2 from the germline V gene are MDHEN and SYDVKM. The CDR3 runs 16 residues. CDR3 loop: CASSYVVGTGPYEQYF. In DNA, the CDR3 is TGTGCCAGCAGCTACGTTGTAGGGACAGGACCCTACGAGCAGTACTTC.

The V call is TRBV7-8, the J call TRBJ2-1; D is unclear. Trimming took 1 base from V and 7 from J, leaving 14 bases between them. This CDR3 contains 15 residues. Germline V CDR1 and CDR2: SGHVS, FQNEAQ. The CDR3 reads CASSLGASYGNEQFF. In nucleotides, the CDR3 is TGTGCCAGCAGCTTAGGGGCTTCTTATGGGAATGAGCAGTTCTTC.

This chain joins TRBV28 and TRBJ1-2; D call uncertain. Trimming removed 10 bases from V and 4 bases from J, with 16 bases in between. Germline V gives CDR1 MDHEN, CDR2 SYDVKM. CDR3 length equals 13 residues. The CDR3 here is CAIPTETSYGYTF. CDR3 DNA: TGTGCCATTCCGACGGAAACCTCCTATGGCTACACCTTC.

The chain carries TRBV5-1 and TRBJ1-1, with D perhaps TRBD1 (6 bases). Germline lookup yields CDR1 SGHRS and CDR2 YFSETQ. CDR3 length: 15 amino acids. V lost 5 bases and J lost 4, with 18 bases in between. This chain's CDR3 is CASRNYQGGGTEAFF. The CDR3 DNA reads as TGCGCCAGCAGAAACTACCAGGGAGGGGGCACTGAAGCTTTCTTT.

The chain carries TRBV7-2 and TRBJ1-2, with D hard to call. Germline V lookup: CDR1 SGHTA, CDR2 FQGNSA. This CDR3 comprises 13 residues. Trimming cost V 5 bases and J 8 bases, with 15 bases left between them. This CDR3 reads CASSPGEGQGYTF. DNA of the CDR3: TGTGCCAGCAGCCCCGGGGAGGGCCAGGGCTACACCTTC.

This clonotype was counted only a few times. The chain couples TRBV6-2 or TRBV6-3 to TRBJ2-7, with a possible D match to TRBD1 (6 bases). The V gene's germline CDR1 is MNHEY and CDR2 SVGEGT. The CDR3 length is 13 residues. Between the trimmed V and J ends, which lost 9 bases and 1 base, there was a span of 13 bases. CDR3 loop: CASRQVSSYEQYF. The CDR3 DNA is TGTGCCAGTCGACAGGTGTCATCCTACGAGCAGTACTTC.

The chain uses TRBV7-2 and TRBJ2-5; unclear D gene. Looked up from germline, CDR1 is SGHTA and CDR2 is FQGNSA. The CDR3 spans 14 residues. The V end lost 4 bases, the J end lost 1 base, and 10 bases lay between the germline ends. This chain's CDR3 is CASSSLPRQETQYF. The CDR3 DNA follows: TGTGCCAGCAGCTCCCTCCCACGCCAAGAGACCCAGTACTTC.

The chain uses TRBV4-1 and TRBJ2-7; 7 positions match TRBD1. V was clipped by 1 base and J by 2 bases; unmatched bases: 8. This CDR3 spans 16 amino acids. CDR1 and CDR2 from the germline V gene are MGHRA and YSYEKL. The CDR3 region is CASSQGETGLPYEQYF. In DNA form, the CDR3 reads TGCGCCAGCAGCCAAGGAGAGACAGGGCTACCCTACGAGCAGTACTTC.

This clonotype was recorded many times. V gene TRBV24-1 combines with J gene TRBJ2-7; D is unresolved. Germline V gene lookup returns CDR1 KGHDR and CDR2 SFDVKD. This CDR3 is 11 amino acids long. V was shortened by 5 bases and J by 3 bases, with 4 bases between the two germline ends. CDR3 region: CATSGGYEQYF. The CDR3, as DNA: TGTGCCACCAGTGGAGGCTACGAGCAGTACTTC.